The rows below give T cell receptor beta chains drawn from one sample of a study of cytomegalovirus exposure and HLA in healthy donors. The protocol was immunoSEQ multiplex PCR, while the TCRdb copy is restricted to in-frame clones and leaves out a portion. The table shows approximately 110,000 clones, with roughly 82% occurring only once. Input material: PBMCs. Every receptor here comes from a human donor in good health. Each CDR3 is given with its conserved first and last residue. The D gene is left open where the match is weak. The listing skips clone size in some rows; elsewhere it reads once, few, many or a size class.

V gene: TRBV6-5; clone size: -; D gene: TRBD1; J gene: TRBJ1-6; CDR3 DNA: TGTGCCAGCAGGAGACAGGGGGATTCACCCCTCCACTTT; CDR3 protein: CASRRQGDSPLHF
V gene: TRBV21-1; clone size: -; D gene: -; J gene: TRBJ2-7; CDR3 DNA: TGTGCCAGCAGCAAACGCGGGAGCAACGAGCAGTACTTC; CDR3 protein: CASSKRGSNEQYF
V gene: TRBV5-1; clone size: -; D gene: TRBD1; J gene: TRBJ2-5; CDR3 DNA: TGCGCCAGCTATATTTTACAGGGGCGGGAAGAGACCCAGTACTTC; CDR3 protein: CASYILQGREETQYF
V gene: TRBV6-1; clone size: -; D gene: TRBD1; J gene: TRBJ1-1; CDR3 DNA: TGTGCCACCGATATGGACAGGGGAGGAACTGAAGCTTTCTTT; CDR3 protein: CATDMDRGGTEAFF
V gene: TRBV2; clone size: -; D gene: TRBD2; J gene: TRBJ2-3; CDR3 DNA: TGTGCCAGCAGTGAAGGCCTAGCGGGAGGGGATACGCAGTATTTT; CDR3 protein: CASSEGLAGGDTQYF
V gene: TRBV6-1; clone size: few; D gene: -; J gene: TRBJ1-1; CDR3 DNA: TGTGCCAGCAGTGAACGGGGGGCGCTGGGCACTGAAGCTTTCTTT; CDR3 protein: CASSERGALGTEAFF
V gene: TRBV6-4; clone size: few; D gene: -; J gene: TRBJ1-6; CDR3 DNA: TGTGCCAGCAGAGGACTCTCGGAAGGTTCACCCCTCCACTTT; CDR3 protein: CASRGLSEGSPLHF
V gene: TRBV4-2; clone size: -; D gene: TRBD1; J gene: TRBJ2-1; CDR3 DNA: TGTGCCAGCAGCCCCGACAGGGGCGGCTCCTACAATGAGCAGTTCTTC; CDR3 protein: CASSPDRGGSYNEQFF
V gene: TRBV6-1; clone size: -; D gene: -; J gene: TRBJ2-7; CDR3 DNA: TGTGCCAGCAGTGAAGCCCCCTTTAGCTACGAGCAGTACTTC; CDR3 protein: CASSEAPFSYEQYF
V gene: TRBV7-8; clone size: once; D gene: TRBD2; J gene: TRBJ2-5; CDR3 DNA: TGTGCCAGCAGCCAGGGGACTAGCTCATCACCGTCGGAGACCCAGTACTTC; CDR3 protein: CASSQGTSSSPSETQYF
V gene: TRBV1; clone size: -; D gene: -; J gene: TRBJ2-7; CDR3 DNA: TGCACCAGCAGCCAAGAGCCGGGACTGGTGAACCACGAGCAGTACTTC; CDR3 protein: CTSSQEPGLVNHEQYF
V gene: TRBV19; clone size: -; D gene: -; J gene: TRBJ2-5; CDR3 DNA: TGTGCCAGTAGTAGGGGGGACCAAGAGACCCAGTACTTC; CDR3 protein: CASSRGDQETQYF
V gene: TRBV7-9; clone size: -; D gene: TRBD1; J gene: TRBJ1-1; CDR3 DNA: TGTTCCAGCAGCCTAGCGACAGGGGGTAACACTGAAGCTTTCTTT; CDR3 protein: CSSSLATGGNTEAFF
V gene: TRBV4-1; clone size: few; D gene: -; J gene: TRBJ2-1; CDR3 DNA: TGCGCCAGCAGCCCGACGACAGGTCAAAGGGACAATGAGCAGTTCTTC; CDR3 protein: CASSPTTGQRDNEQFF
V gene: TRBV7-2; clone size: -; D gene: TRBD2; J gene: TRBJ2-2; CDR3 DNA: TGTGCCAGCAGCTTAACCAGCGGGATCAGCGGGGAGCTGTTTTTT; CDR3 protein: CASSLTSGISGELFF
V gene: TRBV6-6; clone size: -; D gene: -; J gene: TRBJ1-5; CDR3 DNA: TGTGCCAGCAGTACACAACAGGGCAACAATCAGCCCCAGCATTTT; CDR3 protein: CASSTQQGNNQPQHF
V gene: TRBV2; clone size: -; D gene: TRBD1; J gene: TRBJ1-2; CDR3 DNA: TGTGCCAGCAGTGAAGCGCTTCCGGGACAGATCTATGGCTACACCTTC; CDR3 protein: CASSEALPGQIYGYTF
V gene: TRBV28; clone size: -; D gene: TRBD1; J gene: TRBJ1-2; CDR3 DNA: TGCCTGTATTTACACCTCCTCCGGGACAGTACCTATGGCTACACCTTC; CDR3 protein: CLYLHLLRDSTYGYTF
V gene: TRBV18; clone size: -; D gene: -; J gene: TRBJ1-1; CDR3 DNA: TGTGCCAGCTCACCAGGGGCCGACATGGTTATAACTGAAGCTTTCTTT; CDR3 protein: CASSPGADMVITEAFF
V gene: TRBV28; clone size: few; D gene: -; J gene: TRBJ2-7; CDR3 DNA: TGTGCCAGCAGGAAACAGGTCTACGAGCAGTACTTC; CDR3 protein: CASRKQVYEQYF
V gene: TRBV28; clone size: few; D gene: TRBD1; J gene: TRBJ2-1; CDR3 DNA: TGTGCCATCTTCGACAGGGATTCAGCCGAGCAGTTCTTC; CDR3 protein: CAIFDRDSAEQFF
V gene: TRBV14; clone size: -; D gene: -; J gene: TRBJ1-2; CDR3 DNA: TGTGCCAGCAGCCCCTTGAGCTATGGCTACACCTTC; CDR3 protein: CASSPLSYGYTF
V gene: TRBV2; clone size: -; D gene: TRBD1; J gene: TRBJ2-7; CDR3 DNA: TGTGCCAGCAGTGAGATGGGCGGGACAGGGGACTACGAGCAGTACTTC; CDR3 protein: CASSEMGGTGDYEQYF
V gene: TRBV29-1; clone size: once; D gene: TRBD2; J gene: TRBJ2-2; CDR3 DNA: TGCAGCGATGTTATAGCGGGGCCGAACACCGGGGAGCTGTTTTTT; CDR3 protein: CSDVIAGPNTGELFF
V gene: TRBV28; clone size: -; D gene: -; J gene: TRBJ1-4; CDR3 DNA: TGTGCCAGCAGTTTATCCACGGGAATGGGGGAAAAACTGTTTTTT; CDR3 protein: CASSLSTGMGEKLFF
V gene: TRBV19; clone size: -; D gene: -; J gene: TRBJ1-4; CDR3 DNA: TGTGCCAGTAGTCCAGTTGGCGGGAATGAAAAACTGTTTTTT; CDR3 protein: CASSPVGGNEKLFF
V gene: TRBV5-1; clone size: -; D gene: -; J gene: TRBJ2-7; CDR3 DNA: TGCGCCAGCAGCTTGGGCGGGACCTCCTACGAGCAGTACTTC; CDR3 protein: CASSLGGTSYEQYF
V gene: TRBV5-1; clone size: -; D gene: -; J gene: TRBJ1-2; CDR3 DNA: TGCGCCAGCAGCTTTCAGGGATCCTCTAACTATGGCTACACCTTC; CDR3 protein: CASSFQGSSNYGYTF
V gene: TRBV28; clone size: -; D gene: TRBD1; J gene: TRBJ2-7; CDR3 DNA: TGTGCCAGCAGTCCTGGTGGGACAGGGGGCTTGGTTTACGAGCAGTACTTC; CDR3 protein: CASSPGGTGGLVYEQYF
V gene: TRBV27; clone size: -; D gene: -; J gene: TRBJ2-1; CDR3 DNA: TGTGCCAGCAGTTTAGCGAGCGGATACTACAATGAGCAGTTCTTC; CDR3 protein: CASSLASGYYNEQFF
V gene: TRBV5-5; clone size: -; D gene: -; J gene: TRBJ1-4; CDR3 DNA: TGTGCCAGCAGCTTGGTCGGAGCGGCTATTAATGAAAAACTGTTTTTT; CDR3 protein: CASSLVGAAINEKLFF
V gene: TRBV11-2; clone size: -; D gene: -; J gene: TRBJ1-1; CDR3 DNA: TGTGCCAGCAGCTCCCCCGACAGGTCCACTGAAGCTTTCTTT; CDR3 protein: CASSSPDRSTEAFF
V gene: TRBV5-6; clone size: -; D gene: -; J gene: TRBJ1-4; CDR3 DNA: TGTGCCAGCAGCTTGCGAGGAACTAATGAAAAACTGTTTTTT; CDR3 protein: CASSLRGTNEKLFF
V gene: TRBV4-1; clone size: -; D gene: TRBD1; J gene: TRBJ1-2; CDR3 DNA: TGCGCCAGCAGCCCCCTAGGGACAGGGGGCTATGGCTACACCTTC; CDR3 protein: CASSPLGTGGYGYTF
V gene: TRBV6-5; clone size: -; D gene: -; J gene: TRBJ1-2; CDR3 DNA: TGTGCCAGCAGTTACCCCACTCAGGGGTACTATGGCTACACCTTC; CDR3 protein: CASSYPTQGYYGYTF
V gene: TRBV15; clone size: -; D gene: TRBD2; J gene: TRBJ2-3; CDR3 DNA: TGTGCCACCAGCAGCGGGGGGGGTAGCGGGTGGGACGCAGATACGCAGTATTTT; CDR3 protein: CATSSGGGSGWDADTQYF
V gene: TRBV4-2; clone size: -; D gene: TRBD1; J gene: TRBJ2-2; CDR3 DNA: TGTGCCAGCAGCCCAACGACAGGGGGGACCGGGGAGCTGTTTTTT; CDR3 protein: CASSPTTGGTGELFF
V gene: TRBV6-1; clone size: few; D gene: -; J gene: TRBJ1-1; CDR3 DNA: TGTGCCAGCGAGGGGAACACTGAAGCTTTCTTT; CDR3 protein: CASEGNTEAFF
V gene: TRBV18; clone size: -; D gene: -; J gene: TRBJ2-1; CDR3 DNA: TGTGCCAGCTCACCATACGCTAGTTATGAGCAGTTCTTC; CDR3 protein: CASSPYASYEQFF
V gene: TRBV5-1; clone size: -; D gene: -; J gene: TRBJ1-1; CDR3 DNA: TGCGCCAGCAGCTTGGGGACGGGGAAGATGAACACTGAAGCTTTCTTT; CDR3 protein: CASSLGTGKMNTEAFF
V gene: TRBV11-3; clone size: few; D gene: -; J gene: TRBJ2-7; CDR3 DNA: TGTGCCAGCAGTTTGCGCGGTGTAAATCGGGAGCAGTACTTC; CDR3 protein: CASSLRGVNREQYF
V gene: TRBV5-1; clone size: -; D gene: TRBD1; J gene: TRBJ2-6; CDR3 DNA: TGCGCCAGCAGCTTGGCGGGACAGATTTCCTCTGGGGCCAACGGCCTGACTTTC; CDR3 protein: CASSLAGQISSGANGLTF